This T cell receptor (beta chain) was captured by sequencing in a study of identical twins. Overall study results and limits: With abundant cord blood beta clonotypes, insertions were fewer; memory repertoires showed no such pattern.

Template switching added a universal primer site; cDNA carried unique molecular identifiers. TCRdb recomputed calls from the 5' RACE reads with MiXCR, one row per CDR3 protein. Of hundreds of thousands of distinct CDR3 sequences in the sample, 20% to 25% were seen once. This clonotype occurred a few times. Its antigen is still unknown. At one of its ends the junction is not consistent with the germline gene, which may arise from a read error. The CDR3 sequence is 15 residues long. Germline V gene lookup returns CDR1 SGDLS and CDR2 YYNGEE. This sample was shared with a second study, whose subject was yellow fever vaccine responses in identical twins.

This receptor was identified in a woman aged 18-29 years in good health. The gene calls are TRBV9 and TRBJ2-1; D possibly corresponds to TRBD1 (7 bases). Material: CD4+ T cells sorted from blood. The CDR3: CPSSVGGGIYNEQFF. As DNA, the CDR3 is TGCCCCAGCAGCGTAGGAGGGGGCATCTACAATGAGCAGTTCTTC. Full variable domain (missing parts from reference TRBV9 and TRBJ2-1): DSGVTQTPKHLITATGQRVTLRCSPRSGDLSVYWYQQSLDQGLQFLIQYYNGEERAKGNILERFSAQQFPDLHSELNLSSLELGDSALYFCPSSVGGGIYNEQFFGPGTRLTVL.